This TCR beta chain was sequenced for a study of control samples from healthy donors and cancer patients. CDR3 size: 12 residues. Germline CDR1 and CDR2: SGHRS and YFSETQ. Trimming took 2 bases from V and 8 from J, leaving 8 bases between them. This table comes from immunoSEQ multiplex PCR, and its TCRdb copy is limited to in-frame clones, with some not included. Of nearly 55,000 clones listed, approximately 96% were seen once; the top ten hold about 2%. The sequence derives from a woman aged 30 to 39 in good health. This sequence joins TRBV5-1 and TRBJ2-1; D is perhaps TRBD1 (5 bases). Input material: blood. CDR3 bases: TGCGCCAGCAGCTTCACAGGCGATGAGCAGTTCTTC. Protein: CASSFTGDEQFF.